Here is one T cell receptor beta chain with its context. Using the 5' RACE reads, TCRdb records one entry per CDR3 protein without DNA. Here the sample table reports approximately 100,000 distinct CDR3 sequences. The CDR3 sequence is 14 residues long. Per the germline V gene, CDR1 is SEHNR and CDR2 is FQNEAQ (reference sequence). These data originate in a study of monozygotic twins with inflammatory bowel disease. Sequencing used blood. The clonotype was recovered from a human donor with ulcerative colitis or Crohn's disease, or a healthy co-twin of an affected twin (not recorded which). The V gene is TRBV7-9, the J gene TRBJ2-7. The CDR3 loop reads CASSLEGYSYEQYF.